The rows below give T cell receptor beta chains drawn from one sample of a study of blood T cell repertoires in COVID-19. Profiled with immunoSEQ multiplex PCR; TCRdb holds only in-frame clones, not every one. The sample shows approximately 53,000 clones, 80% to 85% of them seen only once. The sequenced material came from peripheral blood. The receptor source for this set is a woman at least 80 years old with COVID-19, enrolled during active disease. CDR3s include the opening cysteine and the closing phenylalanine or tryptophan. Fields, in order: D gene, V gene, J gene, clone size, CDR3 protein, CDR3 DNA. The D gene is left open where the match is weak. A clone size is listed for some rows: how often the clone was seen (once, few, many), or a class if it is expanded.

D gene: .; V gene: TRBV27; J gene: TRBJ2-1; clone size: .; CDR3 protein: CASSSLIIVNEQFF; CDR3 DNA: TGTGCCAGCAGTTCACTCATTATCGTGAATGAGCAGTTCTTC
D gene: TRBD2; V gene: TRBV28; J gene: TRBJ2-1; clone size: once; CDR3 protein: CASSFPLAGADNEQFF; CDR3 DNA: TGTGCCAGCAGTTTCCCCCTAGCGGGAGCCGACAATGAGCAGTTCTTC
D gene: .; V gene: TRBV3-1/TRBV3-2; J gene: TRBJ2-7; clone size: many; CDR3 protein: CASSLGRGYEQYF; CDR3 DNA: TGTGCCAGCAGTCTCGGGCGGGGCTACGAGCAGTACTTC
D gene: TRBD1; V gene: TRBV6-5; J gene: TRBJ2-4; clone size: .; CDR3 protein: CAAGTVRRNIQYF; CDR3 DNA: TGTGCCGCTGGGACAGTCCGGCGTAACATTCAGTACTTC
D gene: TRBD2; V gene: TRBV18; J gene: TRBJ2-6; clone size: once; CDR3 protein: CASSPPRTSGAWSISGANVLTF; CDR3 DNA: TGTGCCAGCTCACCACCTCGGACTAGCGGGGCTTGGTCTATATCTGGGGCCAACGTCCTGACTTTC
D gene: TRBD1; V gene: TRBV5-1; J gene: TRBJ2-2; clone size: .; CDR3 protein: CASRSPGLGTGETGELFF; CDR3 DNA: TGCGCCAGCAGATCCCCGGGCCTTGGGACAGGGGAGACCGGGGAGCTGTTTTTT
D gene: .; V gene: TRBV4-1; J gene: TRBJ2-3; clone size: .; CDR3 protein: CASSQAGLLLNTDTQYF; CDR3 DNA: TGCGCCAGCAGCCAAGCAGGCCTTCTCCTAAATACAGATACGCAGTATTTT
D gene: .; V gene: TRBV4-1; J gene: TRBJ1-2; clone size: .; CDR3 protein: CASSQVGTGINGYTF; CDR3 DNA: TGCGCCAGCAGCCAAGTGGGTACCGGGATTAATGGCTACACCTTC
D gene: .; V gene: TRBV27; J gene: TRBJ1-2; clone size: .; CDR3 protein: CASSMRGGYGYTF; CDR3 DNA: TGTGCCAGCAGTATGCGGGGCGGCTATGGCTACACCTTC
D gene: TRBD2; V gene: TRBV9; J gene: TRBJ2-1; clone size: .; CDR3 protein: CASSVGLAASYNEQFF; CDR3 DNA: TGTGCCAGCAGCGTAGGACTAGCGGCCTCCTACAATGAGCAGTTCTTC
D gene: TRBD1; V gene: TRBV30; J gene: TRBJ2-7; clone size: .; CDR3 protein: CAWSEGQGAEQYF; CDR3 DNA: TGTGCCTGGAGTGAGGGACAGGGGGCCGAGCAGTACTTC
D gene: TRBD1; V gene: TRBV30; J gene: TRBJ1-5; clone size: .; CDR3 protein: CAWSVKFSGTGGFRSNQPQHF; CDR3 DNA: TGTGCCTGGAGTGTAAAGTTTTCGGGGACAGGGGGCTTTAGGAGCAATCAGCCCCAGCATTTT
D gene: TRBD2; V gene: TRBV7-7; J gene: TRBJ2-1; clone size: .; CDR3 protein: CASSSKLAGAGNEQFF; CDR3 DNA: TGTGCTAGCAGCTCCAAACTAGCGGGAGCGGGCAATGAGCAGTTCTTC
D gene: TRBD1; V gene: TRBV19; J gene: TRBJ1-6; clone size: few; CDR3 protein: CASSTGTGTNSPLHF; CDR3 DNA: TGTGCCAGTAGCACCGGGACAGGGACTAATTCACCCCTCCACTTT
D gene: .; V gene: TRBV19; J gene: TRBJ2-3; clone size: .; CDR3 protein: CASSRPAADTQYF; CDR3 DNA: TGTGCCAGTAGCAGGCCCGCCGCGGATACGCAGTATTTT
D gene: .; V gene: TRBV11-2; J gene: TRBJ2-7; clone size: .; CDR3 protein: CASSLALSSYEQYF; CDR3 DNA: TGTGCCAGCAGCTTAGCTCTGAGCTCCTACGAGCAGTACTTC
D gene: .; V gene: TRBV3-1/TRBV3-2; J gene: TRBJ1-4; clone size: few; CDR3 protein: CASSQGGLEKLFF; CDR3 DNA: TGTGCCAGCAGCCAAGGCGGACTCGAAAAACTGTTTTTT
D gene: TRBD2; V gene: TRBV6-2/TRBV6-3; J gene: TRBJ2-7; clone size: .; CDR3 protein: CASSDVLAGLKEQYF; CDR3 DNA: TGTGCCAGCAGTGACGTTCTAGCGGGGTTAAAGGAGCAGTACTTC
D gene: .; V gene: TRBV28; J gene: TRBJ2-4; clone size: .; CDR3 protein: CASMGGLAKNIQYF; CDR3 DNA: TGTGCCAGCATGGGGGGACTAGCCAAAAACATTCAGTACTTC
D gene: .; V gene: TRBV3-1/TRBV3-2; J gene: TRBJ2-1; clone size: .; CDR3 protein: CASSPTSGINYNEQFF; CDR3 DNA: TGTGCCAGCAGCCCGACTTCGGGAATAAACTACAATGAGCAGTTCTTC
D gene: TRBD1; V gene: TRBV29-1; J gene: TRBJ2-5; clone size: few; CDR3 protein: CSVIPGQIQETQYF; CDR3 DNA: TGCAGCGTTATACCGGGACAGATACAAGAGACCCAGTACTTC
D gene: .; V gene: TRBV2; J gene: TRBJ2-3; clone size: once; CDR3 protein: CASSAFGQPTDTQYF; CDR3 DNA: TGTGCCAGCAGTGCCTTCGGACAGCCCACAGATACGCAGTATTTT
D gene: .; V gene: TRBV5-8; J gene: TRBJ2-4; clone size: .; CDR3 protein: CASSLGAGAVLGIQYF; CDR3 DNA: TGTGCCAGCAGCTTGGGGGCAGGCGCCGTTCTGGGCATTCAGTACTTC
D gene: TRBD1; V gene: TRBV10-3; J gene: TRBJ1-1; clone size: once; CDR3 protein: CAISESPMDRAEAFF; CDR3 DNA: TGTGCCATCAGTGAGTCCCCCATGGACAGGGCTGAAGCTTTCTTT
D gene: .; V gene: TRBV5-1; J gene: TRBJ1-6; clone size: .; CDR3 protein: CASSHSGAADSPLHF; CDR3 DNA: TGCGCCAGCAGCCATTCTGGGGCTGCGGATTCACCCCTCCACTTT
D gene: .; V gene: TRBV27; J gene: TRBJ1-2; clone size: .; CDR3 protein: CASRGTLGTYGYTF; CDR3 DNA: TGTGCCAGCAGAGGGACCCTTGGGACATATGGCTACACCTTC
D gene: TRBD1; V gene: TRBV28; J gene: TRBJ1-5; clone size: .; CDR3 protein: CASSPLAGGDQPQHF; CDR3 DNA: TGTGCCAGCAGCCCTTTGGCAGGGGGAGATCAGCCCCAGCATTTT
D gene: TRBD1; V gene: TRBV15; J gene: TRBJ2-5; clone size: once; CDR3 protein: CATSRDLFGQGMGETQYF; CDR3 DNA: TGTGCCACCAGCAGAGATCTTTTTGGACAGGGGATGGGAGAGACCCAGTACTTC
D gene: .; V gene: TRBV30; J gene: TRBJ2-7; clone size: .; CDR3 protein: CALRDSAHYEQYF; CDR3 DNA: TGTGCCTTGAGGGACTCCGCTCACTACGAGCAGTACTTC